This paragraph reports one TCR beta chain. The sample is drawn from a study of blood T cell repertoires in COVID-19. V shed 0 bases and J shed 6 bases, with 12 bases lying between them. Germline CDR1 and CDR2: LGHDT and YNNKEL (reference sequence). CDR3 length: 14 residues. Data came from immunoSEQ multiplex PCR; TCRdb stores just in-frame clones and leaves some out. The table records roughly 260,000 clones, around 92% of them present only once. Input material: peripheral blood. The rearrangement joins TRBV3-1 (or the pseudogene TRBV3-2) to TRBJ2-7; tentatively, D is TRBD2 (6 bases). The receptor comes from a person aged 18 to 30 with COVID-19, enrolled during active disease. CDR3 amino acids: CASSQDSRGSEQYF. The CDR3 region has the DNA TGTGCCAGCAGCCAAGATTCGCGGGGAAGCGAGCAGTACTTC.